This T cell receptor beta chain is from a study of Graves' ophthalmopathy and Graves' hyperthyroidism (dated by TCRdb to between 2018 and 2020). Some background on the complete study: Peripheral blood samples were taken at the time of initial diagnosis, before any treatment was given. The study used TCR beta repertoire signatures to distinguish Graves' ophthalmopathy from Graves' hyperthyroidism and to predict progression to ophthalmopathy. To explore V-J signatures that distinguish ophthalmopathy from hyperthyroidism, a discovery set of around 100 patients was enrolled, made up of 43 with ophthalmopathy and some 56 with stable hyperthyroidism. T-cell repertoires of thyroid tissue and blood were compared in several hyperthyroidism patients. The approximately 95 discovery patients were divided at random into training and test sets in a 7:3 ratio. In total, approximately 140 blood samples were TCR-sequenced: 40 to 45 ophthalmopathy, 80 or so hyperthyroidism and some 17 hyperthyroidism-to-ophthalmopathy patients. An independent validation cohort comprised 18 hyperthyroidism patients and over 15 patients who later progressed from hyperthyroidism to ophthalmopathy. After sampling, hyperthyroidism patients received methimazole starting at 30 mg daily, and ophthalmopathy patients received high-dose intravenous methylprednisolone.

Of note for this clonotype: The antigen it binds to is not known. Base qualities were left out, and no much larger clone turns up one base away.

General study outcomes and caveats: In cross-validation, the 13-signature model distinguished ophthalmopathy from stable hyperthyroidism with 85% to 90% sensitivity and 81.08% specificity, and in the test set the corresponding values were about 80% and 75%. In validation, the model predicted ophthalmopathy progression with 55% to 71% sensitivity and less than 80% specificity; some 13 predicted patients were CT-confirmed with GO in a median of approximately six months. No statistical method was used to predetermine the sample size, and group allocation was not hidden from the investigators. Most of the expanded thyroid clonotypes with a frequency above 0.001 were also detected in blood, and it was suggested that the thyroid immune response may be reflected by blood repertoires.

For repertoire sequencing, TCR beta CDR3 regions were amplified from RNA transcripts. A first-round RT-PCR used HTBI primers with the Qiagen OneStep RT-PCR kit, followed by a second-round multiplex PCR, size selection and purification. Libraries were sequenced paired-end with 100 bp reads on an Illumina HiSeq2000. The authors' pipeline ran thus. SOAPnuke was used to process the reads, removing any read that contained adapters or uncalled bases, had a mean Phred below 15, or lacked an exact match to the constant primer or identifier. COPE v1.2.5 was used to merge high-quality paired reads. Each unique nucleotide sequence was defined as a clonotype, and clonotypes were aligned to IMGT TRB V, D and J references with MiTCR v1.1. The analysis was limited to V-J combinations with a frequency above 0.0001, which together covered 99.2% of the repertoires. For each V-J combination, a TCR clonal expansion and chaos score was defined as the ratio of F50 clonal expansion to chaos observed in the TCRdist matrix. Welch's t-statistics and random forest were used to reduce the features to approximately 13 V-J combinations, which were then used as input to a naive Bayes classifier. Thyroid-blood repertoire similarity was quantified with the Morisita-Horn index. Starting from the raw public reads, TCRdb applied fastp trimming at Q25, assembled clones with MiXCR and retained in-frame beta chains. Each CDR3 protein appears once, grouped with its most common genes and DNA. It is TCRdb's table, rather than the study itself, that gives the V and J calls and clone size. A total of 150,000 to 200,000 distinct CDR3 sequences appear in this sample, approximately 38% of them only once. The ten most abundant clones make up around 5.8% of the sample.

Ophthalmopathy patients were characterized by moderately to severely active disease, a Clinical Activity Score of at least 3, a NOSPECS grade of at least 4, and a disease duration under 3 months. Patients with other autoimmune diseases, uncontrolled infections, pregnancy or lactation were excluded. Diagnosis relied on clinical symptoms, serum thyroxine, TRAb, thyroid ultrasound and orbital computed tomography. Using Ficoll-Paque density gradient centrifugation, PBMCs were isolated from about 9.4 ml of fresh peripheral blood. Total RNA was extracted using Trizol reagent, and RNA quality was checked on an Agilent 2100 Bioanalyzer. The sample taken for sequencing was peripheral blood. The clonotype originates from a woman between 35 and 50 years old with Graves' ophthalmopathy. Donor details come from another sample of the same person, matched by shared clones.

The sequenced DNA: TGTGCCAGCAACCCAAACGAGGGTTCCCTGTATGGCTACACCTTC. Protein translation: CASNPNEGSLYGYTF. The rearranged chain carries TRBV19 and TRBJ1-2; the D gene cannot be named for sure. CDR3 length: 15 amino acids, cysteine to phenylalanine. Kept here is only the CDR3 DNA, which spans 45 bases and is read in frame from base 1. The germline V gene (reference sequence) yields LNHDA for CDR1 and SQIVND for CDR2. V is reduced by 9 bases and J by 5 bases, leaving a spacing of 22 bases between them.